The 17 T cell receptor beta chains presented below share a single source sample, sequenced in a study of T cells in Graves' hyperthyroidism and ophthalmopathy. TCR beta CDR3 sequences were amplified from RNA transcripts. During a first-round RT-PCR of the TCR CDR3, the HTBI primer set was used. TCRdb called the multiplex PCR reads again in MiXCR, with one record for every CDR3 protein. The sample records 450,000 to 500,000 distinct CDR3 sequences, 20% to 25% being singletons. Source material: blood. These receptors originate from a woman in her seventies with Graves' ophthalmopathy.

This clonotype has at least ten counts. The chain carries TRBV20-1 and TRBJ2-7, with TRBD1 matching over 9 bases. There are 14 residues in the CDR3. The V segment lost 1 base and the J segment 3 bases; nucleotides outside the gene matches: 4. Germline V gene lookup returns CDR1 DFQATT and CDR2 SNEGSKA (reference sequence). The CDR3 bases are TGCAGTGCTAGAGCCGGGGACAGGGTCTACGAGCAGTACTTC. Its protein is CSARAGDRVYEQYF.

Here the CDR3 DNA reads TGTGCCAGCAGTCGCACCGTGGATAGAAAGGGCGAGCAGTACTTC. Amino acid sequence: CASSRTVDRKGEQYF. The chain is built from TRBV6-1 and TRBJ2-7, with D unresolved. The germline V gene has CDR1 MNHNS and CDR2 SASEGT. V was trimmed by 5 bases and J by 6 bases, leaving 20 bases between them. The CDR3 consists of 15 residues.

In this sample, this clonotype turned up many times. The chain is built from TRBV28 and TRBJ1-5; TRBD1 is a possible D gene (5 bases). Trimming left V 6 bases short and J 0 bases short, with 12 bases between. This CDR3 has 15 amino acids. Germline CDR1 reads MDHEN; CDR2 reads SYDVKM. CDR3 DNA: TGTGCCAGCAGGGCGGGGGGGGGTAGCAATCAGCCCCAGCATTTT. Its protein product is CASRAGGGSNQPQHF.

This rearrangement joins TRBV6-8 to TRBJ2-3; D may be TRBD1 (6 bases). This CDR3 region has 12 residues. The ends were cut back, 2 bases at V and 8 bases at J, with 8 bases in the middle. Germline V gene data show CDR1 as MNHGY and CDR2 as SAAAGT. In nucleotides, the CDR3 is TGTGCCAGCAGTTACATAGGGGGTACGCAGTATTTT. Encoded protein: CASSYIGGTQYF.

Worth noting for this clonotype: Germline is not matched at one junction end, which may reflect a read error. V gene TRBV28 combines with J gene TRBJ2-3; TRBD2 agrees at 9 bases. The CDR3 has 15 amino acids. The germline V gene has CDR1 MDHEN and CDR2 SYDVKM. The CDR3 loop reads CASSFPGTSKDTQYF. The DNA of the CDR3 is TGTGCCAGCAGTTTCCCGGGGACTAGCAAAGATACGCAGTATTTT.

In the case of this clonotype: The junction differs from germline at one of its ends, possibly a read error. This chain connects TRBV5-1 to TRBJ2-3; 8 bases fit TRBD2. Germline assignment: CDR1 SGHRS and CDR2 YFSETQ. The CDR3 loop spans 16 amino acids. CDR3 in amino acids: CASSSEGTRMGDTQYF. The CDR3 DNA reads TGTGCCAGCAGCTCCGAGGGGACTAGGATGGGCGATACGCAGTATTTT.

This clonotype came up many times. The chain is built from TRBV27 and TRBJ1-1, with D possibly being TRBD1 (5 bases). The CDR3 is made up of 11 amino acids. The germline V and J ends were trimmed by 4 bases and 8 bases, with 8 bases remaining between them. Looked up from germline, CDR1 is MNHEY and CDR2 is SMNVEV (reference sequence). CDR3 coding DNA: TGTGCCAGCAGTTGGCGGGGGGAAGCTTTCTTT. This translates into CASSWRGEAFF.

This clonotype has more than one count but fewer than ten. V and J are TRBV7-2 and TRBJ2-1; 10 bases are shared with TRBD1. Unmatched junction bases numbered 8, after V lost 6 bases and J lost 6 bases. CDR3 length: 15 amino acids. Germline V gene lookup returns CDR1 SGHTA and CDR2 FQGNSA. DNA for the CDR3: TGTGCCAGCAGGCGAGACAGGGGGCGTCGCAATGAGCAGTTCTTC. Translating it yields CASRRDRGRRNEQFF. Together with reference TRBV7-2 and TRBJ2-1, the CDR3 gives the full variable domain: GAGVSQSPSNKVTEKGKDVELRCDPISGHTALYWYRQSLGQGLEFLIYFQGNSAPDKSGLPSDRFSAERTGGSVSTLTIQRTQQEDSAVYLCASRRDRGRRNEQFFGPGTRLTVL.

The chain recombines TRBV3-1 with TRBJ1-1, with no clear D. With 5 bases removed from V and 7 bases from J, the gap between germline ends came to 17 bases. The germline V gene has CDR1 LGHDT and CDR2 YNNKEL (reference sequence). The CDR3 is 14 residues long. CDR3 amino acids: CASSKQSSAIEAFF. The CDR3 DNA sequence: TGTGCCAGCAGCAAACAGAGCTCCGCCATTGAAGCTTTCTTT.

The chain employs TRBV30 and TRBJ1-1, with 11 bases matching TRBD1. Per germline, CDR1 GTSNPN and CDR2 SVGIG (reference sequence). This CDR3 contains 14 residues. J gave up 4 bases and V 4 bases, and 5 bases lay outside the gene matches. The CDR3 here is CAWKLGTGGTEAFF. The DNA for the CDR3 is TGTGCCTGGAAGCTCGGGACAGGGGGCACTGAAGCTTTCTTT.

This clonotype showed up just a few times. The J gene is TRBJ1-2, the V gene TRBV2, with D unclear. Trimming stripped 2 bases from V and 3 bases from J, with 7 bases between. Germline CDR1 is SNHLY and CDR2 is FYNNEI. The CDR3 loop spans 13 amino acids. The CDR3 region is CASSEIRDYGYTF. The CDR3 DNA reads TGTGCCAGCAGTGAAATCCGGGACTATGGCTACACCTTC.

This chain joins TRBV5-6 and TRBJ2-1; the D is unclear. CDR3 length: 11 amino acids. Germline lookup yields CDR1 SGHDT and CDR2 YYEEEE. Between the trimmed V and J ends, which lost 2 bases and 9 bases, there was a span of 6 bases. CDR3 bases: TGTGCCAGCAGCTTTGTAAGTGAGCAGTTCTTC. Amino acids: CASSFVSEQFF.

This clonotype was counted only a few times. V is TRBV7-9 and J is TRBJ2-7; TRBD1 matches at 9 bases. V trimming: 9 bases; J trimming: 5 bases; junction bases outside the gene matches: 8. The CDR3 spans 13 residues. The germline V gene encodes CDR1 SEHNR and CDR2 FQNEAQ (reference sequence). The DNA of the CDR3 is TGTGCCAGTTCGGACAGGGGATACCACGAGCAGTACTTC. As protein: CASSDRGYHEQYF.

This clonotype was observed a handful of times. The chain couples TRBV30 to TRBJ2-7; D is undetermined. CDR1 is GTSNPN and CDR2 is SVGIG in the germline V gene (reference sequence). The CDR3 extends over 11 amino acids. Deletions cut 2 bases from V and 3 bases from J, with 5 bases between. The CDR3 loop is CAWSNSYEQYF. DNA for the CDR3: TGTGCCTGGAGTAACAGCTACGAGCAGTACTTC.

V usage is TRBV6-4 and J usage is TRBJ1-1; weak D call: TRBD1 (5 bases). CDR3 size: 14 residues. V gave up 3 bases and J gave up 8 bases, with 16 bases separating them. Germline assignment: CDR1 MRHNA and CDR2 SNTAGT. CDR3 sequence: CASSEQVGQAEAFF. In DNA form, the CDR3 reads TGTGCCAGCAGTGAGCAAGTGGGGCAGGCCGAAGCTTTCTTT.

The chain employs TRBV24-1 and TRBJ2-1; D is possibly TRBD2 (5 bases). V lost 0 bases to trimming and J lost 3 bases, with 14 bases between them. This CDR3 has 17 residues. Germline lookup yields CDR1 KGHDR and CDR2 SFDVKD. The CDR3 DNA sequence: TGTGCCACCAGTGATTTGCTAGTGGGAGACGACTACAATGAGCAGTTCTTC. This gives the protein CATSDLLVGDDYNEQFF.

The J gene is TRBJ2-1, the V gene TRBV19; TRBD2 aligns across 8 bases. Trimming cost V 7 bases and J 8 bases; bases outside gene matches: 16. The CDR3 spans 16 residues. The germline V gene encodes CDR1 LNHDA and CDR2 SQIVND (reference sequence). The CDR3 region has the DNA TGTGCCAGTAAGGGGATAGCGGGATTGGGTGTAGATGAGCAGTTCTTC. The encoded protein is CASKGIAGLGVDEQFF.